This TCR beta chain was observed in a study of post-analysis software for immune sequencing data. Study-wide background: Disease courses included relapsing-remitting, secondary progressive and progressive-relapsing multiple sclerosis.

Germline lookup yields CDR1 SQVTM and CDR2 ANQGSEA. This CDR3 is 12 amino acids long. V was pared by 7 bases and J by 5 bases, with 14 bases between. This clonotype was seen more than once but under ten times. Antigen unknown. Prepared TCR beta cDNA libraries contained unique molecular identifiers. TCRdb fed the PCR reads into MiXCR, producing one record per CDR3 protein. In the table there are roughly 540,000 distinct CDR3 sequences, approximately 31% of which are singletons. General study points: The five TRBV segments detected at higher frequency in patients than in controls included TRBV5-6, TRBV5-1 and TRBV20-1.

J is TRBJ2-5 and V is TRBV29-1; D is possibly TRBD1 or TRBD2 (6 bases each). Material: blood. The clonotype originates from a girl aged 2-17 years with multiple sclerosis. The CDR3 coding sequence is TGCAGCGCTGTATGGGGGGCGGAGACCCAGTACTTC. Amino acid sequence: CSAVWGAETQYF.